This record covers a single T cell receptor (beta chain). What it binds is not known. This sample was taken from a study of blood T cells in healthy people across ages. Study-wide findings and caveats: Those diversity estimates obtained from one million T cells were thought to be underestimates.

CDR1 is DFQATT, CDR2 SNEGSKA, per germline (reference sequence). Losses at the gene ends were 6 bases for V and 9 bases for J; bases not matched to a gene: 8. The CDR3 totals 14 residues. The second PCR ran roughly 6 to 11 cycles with a sample-barcoded 5' primer and J-beta primers. TCRdb ran MiXCR on the 5' RACE reads and lists one entry per CDR3 protein. The repertoire holds about 630,000 distinct CDR3 sequences, with approximately 21% as singletons. V usage is TRBV20-1 and J usage is TRBJ2-1, with TRBD2 matching over 13 bases. This clonotype was obtained from an older man in good health. Input material: blood. CDR3 nucleotides: TGCAGTGCCCTACCCGGGACTAGCGGGGCTGAGCAGTTCTTC. Residues: CSALPGTSGAEQFF.